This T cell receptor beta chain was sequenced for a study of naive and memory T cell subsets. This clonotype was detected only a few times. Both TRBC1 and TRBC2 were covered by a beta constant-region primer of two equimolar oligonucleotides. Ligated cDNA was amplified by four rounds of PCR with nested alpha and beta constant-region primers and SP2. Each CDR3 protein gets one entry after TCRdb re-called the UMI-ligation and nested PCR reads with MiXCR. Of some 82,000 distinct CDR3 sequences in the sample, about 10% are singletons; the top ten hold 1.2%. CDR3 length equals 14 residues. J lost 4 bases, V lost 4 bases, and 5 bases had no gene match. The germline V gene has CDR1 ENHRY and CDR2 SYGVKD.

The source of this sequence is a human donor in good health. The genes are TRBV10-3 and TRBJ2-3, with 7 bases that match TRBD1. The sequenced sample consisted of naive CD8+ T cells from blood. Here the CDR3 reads CAISVTQGADTQYF. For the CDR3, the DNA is TGTGCCATCAGTGTTACCCAGGGGGCAGATACGCAGTATTTT.